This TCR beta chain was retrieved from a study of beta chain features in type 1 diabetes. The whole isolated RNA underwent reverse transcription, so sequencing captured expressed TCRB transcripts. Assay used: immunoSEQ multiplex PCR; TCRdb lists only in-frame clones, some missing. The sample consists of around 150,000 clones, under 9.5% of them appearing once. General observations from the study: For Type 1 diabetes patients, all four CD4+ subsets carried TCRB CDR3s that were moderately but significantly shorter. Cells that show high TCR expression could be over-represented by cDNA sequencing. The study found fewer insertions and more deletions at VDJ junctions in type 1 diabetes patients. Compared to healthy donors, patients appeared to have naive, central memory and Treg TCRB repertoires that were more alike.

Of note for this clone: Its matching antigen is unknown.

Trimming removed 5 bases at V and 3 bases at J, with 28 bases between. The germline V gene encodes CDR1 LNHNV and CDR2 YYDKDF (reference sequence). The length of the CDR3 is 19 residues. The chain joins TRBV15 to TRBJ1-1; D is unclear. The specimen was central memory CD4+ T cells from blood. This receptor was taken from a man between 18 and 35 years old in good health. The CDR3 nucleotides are TGTGCCACCAGCTCCACCCTTTCCTACGGAGAGGAATTTGACACTGAAGCTTTCTTT. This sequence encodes CATSSTLSYGEEFDTEAFF.